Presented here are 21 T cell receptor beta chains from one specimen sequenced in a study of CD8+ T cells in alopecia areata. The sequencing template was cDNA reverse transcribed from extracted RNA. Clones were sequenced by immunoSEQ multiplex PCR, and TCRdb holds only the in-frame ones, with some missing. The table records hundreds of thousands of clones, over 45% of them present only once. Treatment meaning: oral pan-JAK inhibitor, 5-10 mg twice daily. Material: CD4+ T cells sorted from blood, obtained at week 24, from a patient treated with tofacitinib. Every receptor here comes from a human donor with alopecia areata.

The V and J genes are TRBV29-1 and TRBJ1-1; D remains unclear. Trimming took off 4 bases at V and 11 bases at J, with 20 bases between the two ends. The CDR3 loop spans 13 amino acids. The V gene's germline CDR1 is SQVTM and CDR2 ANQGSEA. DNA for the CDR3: TGCAGCGTTGTTCGCCGAACCCGCCTCGTTGCTTTCTTT. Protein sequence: CSVVRRTRLVAFF.

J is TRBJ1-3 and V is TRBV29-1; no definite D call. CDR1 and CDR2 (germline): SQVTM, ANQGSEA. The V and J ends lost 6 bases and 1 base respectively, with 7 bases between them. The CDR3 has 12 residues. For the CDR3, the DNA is TGCAGCGTGGGCGCGTCTGGAAACACCATATATTTT. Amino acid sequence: CSVGASGNTIYF.

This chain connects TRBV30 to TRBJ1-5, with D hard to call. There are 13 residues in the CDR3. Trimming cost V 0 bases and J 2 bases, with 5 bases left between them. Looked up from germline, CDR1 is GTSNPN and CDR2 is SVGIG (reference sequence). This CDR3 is CAWSVTGNQPQHF. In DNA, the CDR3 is TGTGCCTGGAGTGTGACGGGCAATCAGCCCCAGCATTTT.

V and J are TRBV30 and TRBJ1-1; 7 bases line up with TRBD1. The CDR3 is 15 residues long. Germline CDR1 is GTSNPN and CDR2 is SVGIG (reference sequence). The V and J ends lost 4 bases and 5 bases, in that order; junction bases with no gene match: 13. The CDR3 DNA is TGTGCCTGGACCTCCGAGGGGGCATACAGGACTGAAGCTTTCTTT. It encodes CAWTSEGAYRTEAFF. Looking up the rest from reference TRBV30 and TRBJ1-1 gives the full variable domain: SQTIHQWPATLVQPVGSPLSLECTVEGTSNPNLYWYRQAAGRGLQLLFYSVGIGQISSEVPQNLSASRPQDRQFILSSKKLLLSDSGFYLCAWTSEGAYRTEAFFGQGTRLTVV.

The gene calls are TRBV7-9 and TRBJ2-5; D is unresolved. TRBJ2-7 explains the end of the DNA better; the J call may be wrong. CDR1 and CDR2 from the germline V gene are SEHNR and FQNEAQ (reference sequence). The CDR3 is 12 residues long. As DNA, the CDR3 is TGTGCCAGCAGACGGGCCATCTACGAGCAGTACTTC. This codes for CASRRAIYEQYF.

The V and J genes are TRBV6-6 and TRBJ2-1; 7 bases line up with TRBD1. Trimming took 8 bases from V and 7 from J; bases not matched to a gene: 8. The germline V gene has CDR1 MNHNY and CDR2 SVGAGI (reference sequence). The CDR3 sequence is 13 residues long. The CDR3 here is CASGKDRNNEQFF. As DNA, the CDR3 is TGTGCCAGCGGGAAGGACAGGAATAATGAGCAGTTCTTC.

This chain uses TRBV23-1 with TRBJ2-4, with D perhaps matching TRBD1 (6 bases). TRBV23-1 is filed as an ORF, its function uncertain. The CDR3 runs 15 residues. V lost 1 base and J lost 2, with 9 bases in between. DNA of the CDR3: TGCGCCAGCAGTCAATACAGGGTCCCCAAAAACATTCAGTACTTC. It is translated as CASSQYRVPKNIQYF.

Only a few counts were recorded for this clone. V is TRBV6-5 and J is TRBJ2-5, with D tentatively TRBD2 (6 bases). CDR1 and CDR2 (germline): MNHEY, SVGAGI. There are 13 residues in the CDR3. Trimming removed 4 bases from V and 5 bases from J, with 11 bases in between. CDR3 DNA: TGTGCCAGCAGTTCCCCGGGGAGGGAGACCCAGTACTTC. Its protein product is CASSSPGRETQYF.

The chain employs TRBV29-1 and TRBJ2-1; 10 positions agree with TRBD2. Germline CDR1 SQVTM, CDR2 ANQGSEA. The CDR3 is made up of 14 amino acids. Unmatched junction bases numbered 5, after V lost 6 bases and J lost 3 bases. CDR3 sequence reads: CSVPSSGGYNEQFF. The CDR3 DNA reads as TGCAGCGTCCCGTCTAGCGGGGGCTACAATGAGCAGTTCTTC.

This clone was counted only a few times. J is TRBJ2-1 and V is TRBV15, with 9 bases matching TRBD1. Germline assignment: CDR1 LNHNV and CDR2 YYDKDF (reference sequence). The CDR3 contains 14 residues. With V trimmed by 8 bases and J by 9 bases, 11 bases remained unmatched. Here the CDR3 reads CATRGQGRRGEQFF. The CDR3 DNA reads TGTGCCACCCGAGGACAGGGGAGACGGGGTGAGCAGTTCTTC.

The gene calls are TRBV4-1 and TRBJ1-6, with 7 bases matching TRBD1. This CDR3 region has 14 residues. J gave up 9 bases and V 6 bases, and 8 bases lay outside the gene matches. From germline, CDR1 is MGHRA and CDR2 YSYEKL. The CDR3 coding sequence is TGCGCCAGCAGAAGGTCGTCAGGGGGTTCACCCCTCCACTTT. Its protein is CASRRSSGGSPLHF.

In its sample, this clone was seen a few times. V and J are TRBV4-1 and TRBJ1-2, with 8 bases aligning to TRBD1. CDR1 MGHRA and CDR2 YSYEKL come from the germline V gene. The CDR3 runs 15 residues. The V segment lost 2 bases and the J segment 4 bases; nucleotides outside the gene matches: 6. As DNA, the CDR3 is TGCGCCAGCAGCCAAACGACAGGGGCCACCTATGGCTACACCTTC. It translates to CASSQTTGATYGYTF.

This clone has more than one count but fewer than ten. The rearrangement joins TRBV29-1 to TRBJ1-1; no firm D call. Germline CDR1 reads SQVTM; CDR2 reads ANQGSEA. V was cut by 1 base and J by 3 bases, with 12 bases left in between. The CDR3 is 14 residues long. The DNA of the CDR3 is TGCAGCGTTGAAGTACCCGCAGCCTACACTGAAGCTTTCTTT. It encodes CSVEVPAAYTEAFF. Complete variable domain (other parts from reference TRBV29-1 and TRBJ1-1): SAVISQKPSRDICQRGTSLTIQCQVDSQVTMMFWYRQQPGQSLTLIATANQGSEATYESGFVIDKFPISRPNLTFSTLTVSNMSPEDSSIYLCSVEVPAAYTEAFFGQGTRLTVV.

The CDR3 spells CASSLGRVNTEAFF. For the CDR3, the DNA is TGTGCCAGCAGCTTAGGCAGGGTGAACACTGAAGCTTTCTTT. The V call is TRBV7-2, the J call TRBJ1-1, with a possible D match to TRBD1 (5 bases). This CDR3 region has 14 residues. In germline, CDR1 is SGHTA, CDR2 FQGNSA. The V end was cut by 1 base, the J end by 0 bases, with 6 bases between.

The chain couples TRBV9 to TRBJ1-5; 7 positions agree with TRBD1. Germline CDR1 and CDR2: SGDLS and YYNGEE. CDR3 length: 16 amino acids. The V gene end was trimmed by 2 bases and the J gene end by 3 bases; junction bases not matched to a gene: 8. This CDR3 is CASSVQDRAFNQPQHF. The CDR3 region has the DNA TGTGCCAGCAGCGTTCAAGACAGGGCCTTCAATCAGCCCCAGCATTTT.

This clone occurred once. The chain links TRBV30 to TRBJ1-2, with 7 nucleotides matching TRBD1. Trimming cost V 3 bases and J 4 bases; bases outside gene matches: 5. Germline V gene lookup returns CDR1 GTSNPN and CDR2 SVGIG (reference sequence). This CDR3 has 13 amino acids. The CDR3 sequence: CAWRTGVSYGYTF. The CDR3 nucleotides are TGTGCCTGGAGAACAGGGGTGAGCTATGGCTACACCTTC.

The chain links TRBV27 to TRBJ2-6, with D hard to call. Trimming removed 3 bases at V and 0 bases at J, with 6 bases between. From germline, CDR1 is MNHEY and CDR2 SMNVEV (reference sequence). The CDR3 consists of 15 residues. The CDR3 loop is CASSFGSSGANVLTF. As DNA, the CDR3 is TGTGCCAGCAGTTTCGGGTCCTCTGGGGCCAACGTCCTGACTTTC.

CDR3 nucleotides: TGTGCCTGGAATCCCAGGGGCCAGGGAAACACCATATATTTT. Protein: CAWNPRGQGNTIYF. This chain uses TRBV30 with TRBJ1-3, with D possibly TRBD1 on 6 matching bases. V was clipped by 4 bases and J by 4 bases, with 14 bases between them. This CDR3 has 14 amino acids. Germline values: CDR1 GTSNPN, CDR2 SVGIG (reference sequence).

Here the CDR3 reads CASGTGSTLNTEAFF. The CDR3, as DNA: TGTGCCAGCGGAACAGGGTCAACATTGAACACTGAAGCTTTCTTT. The chain has TRBV27 and TRBJ1-1, with D tentatively TRBD1 (6 bases). V gave up 8 bases and J gave up 0 bases, with 16 bases separating them. The CDR3 runs to 15 residues. Germline CDR1 and CDR2: MNHEY and SMNVEV (reference sequence).

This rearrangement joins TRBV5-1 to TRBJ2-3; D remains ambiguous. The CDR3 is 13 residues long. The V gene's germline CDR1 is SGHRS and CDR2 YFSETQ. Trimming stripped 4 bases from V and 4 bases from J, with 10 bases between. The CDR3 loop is CASSQLQADTQYF. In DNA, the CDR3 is TGCGCCAGCAGCCAGCTCCAGGCAGATACGCAGTATTTT. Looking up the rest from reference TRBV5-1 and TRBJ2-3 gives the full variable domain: KAGVTQTPRYLIKTRGQQVTLSCSPISGHRSVSWYQQTPGQGLQFLFEYFSETQRNKGNFPGRFSGRQFSNSRSEMNVSTLELGDSALYLCASSQLQADTQYFGPGTRLTVL.

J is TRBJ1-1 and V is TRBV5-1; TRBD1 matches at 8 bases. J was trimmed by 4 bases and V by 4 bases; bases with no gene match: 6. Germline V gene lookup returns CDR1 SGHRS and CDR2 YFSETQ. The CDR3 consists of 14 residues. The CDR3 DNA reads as TGCGCCAGCAGCATCGGACAGGGTAGCACTGAAGCTTTCTTT. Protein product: CASSIGQGSTEAFF. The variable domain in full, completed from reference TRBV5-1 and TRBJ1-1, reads KAGVTQTPRYLIKTRGQQVTLSCSPISGHRSVSWYQQTPGQGLQFLFEYFSETQRNKGNFPGRFSGRQFSNSRSEMNVSTLELGDSALYLCASSIGQGSTEAFFGQGTRLTVV.